This T cell receptor beta chain was identified during a study of T-cell memory formation after mild COVID-19. The overall study: For the most part, TCR clusters were specific to one donor. Overall study results and limits: CD4+ clones that contracted lay mainly in CM and EM; CD8+ ones lay in EMRA.

Details on this clonotype: The antigen is undetermined.

TCRdb re-called the 5' RACE reads with MiXCR, one entry per CDR3 protein. The sample contains fewer than 500,000 distinct CDR3 sequences, roughly 25% of which appear only once. The V end was cut by 4 bases, the J end by 6 bases, with 11 bases between. The CDR3 spans 13 residues. The germline CDR1 and CDR2 sequences are LGHDT and YNNKEL (reference sequence). The chain is built from TRBV3-1 and TRBJ2-3, with D unresolved. Sequencing was carried out using PBMCs or a T cell subset sorted from them (not recorded which). This TCR derives from an adult woman who had mild COVID-19 (a few samples of this study predate the infection). Cell type and time point are not known. The CDR3 protein is CASSLFLGDTQYF. In DNA, the CDR3 is TGTGCCAGCAGCCTCTTCCTGGGGGATACGCAGTATTTT.